What follows is one T cell receptor (beta chain) and its context. The antigen remains unidentified. A mixed TRB-A/B primer pool amplified rearranged TRB by multiplex touch-down PCR. MiXCR, run by TCRdb on the multiplex PCR reads, gives a single entry per CDR3 protein. Of 7,000 to 8,500 distinct CDR3 sequences in the sample, roughly half are singletons; the top ten hold about 3.3%. The data are from a study of T cell repertoires in aging, cancer and after chemotherapy. Study background: Six age groups, ranging from 30 or younger to 70 or older, included the donors. Paired samples before and after chemotherapy came from glioblastoma patients receiving temozolomide-based therapy.

Trimming pared 6 bases from V and 3 bases from J, leaving 12 bases between. The CDR3 has 14 residues. Germline lookup yields CDR1 SEHNR and CDR2 FQNEAQ (reference sequence). Peripheral blood genomic DNA, not sorted cells or RNA, was the template. Overall study results and limits: Untreated cancer patients had significantly lower blood TCR diversity than age-matched healthy donors.

The sample comprised blood. The sequence was obtained from a human donor with a solid tumor. The chain has TRBV7-9 and TRBJ2-1; D ambiguous. The CDR3, as DNA: TGTGCCAGCAGGGAGAGGCAGGACTACAATGAGCAGTTCTTC. Protein product: CASRERQDYNEQFF.